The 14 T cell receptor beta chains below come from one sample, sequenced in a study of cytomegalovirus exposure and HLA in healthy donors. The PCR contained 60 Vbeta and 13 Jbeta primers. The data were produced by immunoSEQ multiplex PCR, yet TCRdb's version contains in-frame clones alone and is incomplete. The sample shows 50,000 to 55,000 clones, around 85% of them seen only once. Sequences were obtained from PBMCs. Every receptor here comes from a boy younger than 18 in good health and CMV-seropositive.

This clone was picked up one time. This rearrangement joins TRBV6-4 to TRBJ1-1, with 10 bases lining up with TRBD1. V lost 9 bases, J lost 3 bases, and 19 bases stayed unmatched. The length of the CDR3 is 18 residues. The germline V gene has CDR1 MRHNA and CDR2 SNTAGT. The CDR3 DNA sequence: TGTGCCAGTTGGGGACAGGGGCTCTTGGGGTGTCGGGACACTGAAGCTTTCTTT. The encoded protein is CASWGQGLLGCRDTEAFF.

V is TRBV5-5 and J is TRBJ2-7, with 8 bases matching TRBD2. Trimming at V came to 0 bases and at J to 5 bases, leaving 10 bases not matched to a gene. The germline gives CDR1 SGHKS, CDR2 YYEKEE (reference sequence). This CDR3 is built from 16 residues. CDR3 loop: CASSLAPAGGRHEQYF. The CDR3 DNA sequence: TGTGCCAGCAGCTTGGCCCCTGCGGGGGGTCGCCACGAGCAGTACTTC.

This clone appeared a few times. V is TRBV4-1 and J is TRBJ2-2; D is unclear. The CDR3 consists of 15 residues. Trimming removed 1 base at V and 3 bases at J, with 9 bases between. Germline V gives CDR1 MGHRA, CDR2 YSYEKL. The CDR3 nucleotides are TGCGCCAGCAGCCAAGCGGTCTCCCACACCGGGGAGCTGTTTTTT. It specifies CASSQAVSHTGELFF.

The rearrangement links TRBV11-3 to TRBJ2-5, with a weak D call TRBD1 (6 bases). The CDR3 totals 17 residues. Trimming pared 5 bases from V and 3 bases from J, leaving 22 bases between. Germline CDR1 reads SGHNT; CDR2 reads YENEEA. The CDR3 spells CASSTHPPGDNEETQYF. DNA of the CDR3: TGTGCCAGCAGCACGCACCCCCCCGGGGACAACGAAGAGACCCAGTACTTC. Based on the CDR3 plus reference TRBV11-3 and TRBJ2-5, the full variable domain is EAGVVQSPRYKIIEKKQPVAFWCNPISGHNTLYWYLQNLGQGPELLIRYENEEAVDDSQLPKDRFSAERLKGVDSTLKIQPAELGDSAVYLCASSTHPPGDNEETQYFGPGTRLLVL.

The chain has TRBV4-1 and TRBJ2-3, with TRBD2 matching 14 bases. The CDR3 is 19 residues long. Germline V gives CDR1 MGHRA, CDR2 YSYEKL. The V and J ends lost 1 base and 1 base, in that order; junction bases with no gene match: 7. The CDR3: CASSQGTSGGITRTDTQYF. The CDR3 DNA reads TGCGCCAGCAGCCAAGGGACTAGCGGGGGGATAACGCGCACAGATACGCAGTATTTT.

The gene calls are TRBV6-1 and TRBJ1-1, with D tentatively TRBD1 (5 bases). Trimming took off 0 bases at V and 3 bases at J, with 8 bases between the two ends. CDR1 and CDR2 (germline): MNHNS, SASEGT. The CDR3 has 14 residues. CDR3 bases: TGTGCCAGCAGTGAAGCATCAGGGTACACTGAAGCTTTCTTT. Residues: CASSEASGYTEAFF.

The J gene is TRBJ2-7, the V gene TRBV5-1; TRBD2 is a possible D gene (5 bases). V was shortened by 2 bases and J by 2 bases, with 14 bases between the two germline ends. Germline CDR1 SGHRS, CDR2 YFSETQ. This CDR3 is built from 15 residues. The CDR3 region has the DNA TGCGCCAGCAGCTTAGGCCAGGACTTACCCTACGAGCAGTACTTC. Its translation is CASSLGQDLPYEQYF.

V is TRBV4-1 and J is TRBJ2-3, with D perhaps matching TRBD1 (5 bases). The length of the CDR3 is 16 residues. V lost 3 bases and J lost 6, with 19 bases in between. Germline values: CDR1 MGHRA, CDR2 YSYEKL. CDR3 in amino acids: CASSQATGKGVDTQYF. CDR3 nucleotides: TGCGCCAGCAGCCAGGCCACAGGCAAGGGCGTCGATACGCAGTATTTT.

The DNA for the CDR3 is TGCAGCGCCGACGCGGCAGACCTCACAGATACGCAGTATTTT. This encodes CSADAADLTDTQYF. This chain connects TRBV29-1 to TRBJ2-3; D not certain. V gave up 7 bases and J gave up 2 bases, with 16 bases separating them. The CDR3 covers 14 residues. The germline V gene has CDR1 SQVTM and CDR2 ANQGSEA.

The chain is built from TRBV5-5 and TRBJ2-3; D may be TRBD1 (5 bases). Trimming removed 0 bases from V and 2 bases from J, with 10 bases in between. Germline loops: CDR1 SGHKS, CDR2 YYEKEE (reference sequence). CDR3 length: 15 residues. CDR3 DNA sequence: TGTGCCAGCAGCTTGGAAGGGGCAGCCACAGATACGCAGTATTTT. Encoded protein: CASSLEGAATDTQYF.

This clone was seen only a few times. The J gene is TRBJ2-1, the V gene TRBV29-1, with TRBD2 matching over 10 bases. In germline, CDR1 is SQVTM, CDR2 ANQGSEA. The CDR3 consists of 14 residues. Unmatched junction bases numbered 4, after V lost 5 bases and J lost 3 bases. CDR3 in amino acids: CSVTSGGDYNEQFF. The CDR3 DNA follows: TGCAGCGTTACGAGCGGGGGGGACTACAATGAGCAGTTCTTC.

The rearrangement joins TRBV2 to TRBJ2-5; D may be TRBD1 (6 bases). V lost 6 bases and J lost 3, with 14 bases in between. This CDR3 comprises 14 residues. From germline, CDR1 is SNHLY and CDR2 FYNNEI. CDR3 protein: CASSAQGWEETQYF. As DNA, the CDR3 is TGTGCCAGCAGCGCACAGGGATGGGAAGAGACCCAGTACTTC.

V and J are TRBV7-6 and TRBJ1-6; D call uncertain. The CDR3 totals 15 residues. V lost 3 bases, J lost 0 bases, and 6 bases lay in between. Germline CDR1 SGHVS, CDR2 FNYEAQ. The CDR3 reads CASSLHSSYNSPLHF. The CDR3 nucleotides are TGTGCCAGCAGCTTGCACAGCTCCTATAATTCACCCCTCCACTTT. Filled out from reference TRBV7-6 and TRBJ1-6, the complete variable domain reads GAGVSQSPRYKVTKRGQDVALRCDPISGHVSLYWYRQALGQGPEFLTYFNYEAQQDKSGLPNDRFSAERPEGSISTLTIQRTEQRDSAMYRCASSLHSSYNSPLHFGNGTRLTVT.

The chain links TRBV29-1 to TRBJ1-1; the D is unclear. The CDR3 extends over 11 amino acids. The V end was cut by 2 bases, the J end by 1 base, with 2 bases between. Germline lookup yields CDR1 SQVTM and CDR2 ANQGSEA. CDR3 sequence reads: CSVERNTEAFF. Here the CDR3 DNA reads TGCAGCGTTGAACGGAACACTGAAGCTTTCTTT.